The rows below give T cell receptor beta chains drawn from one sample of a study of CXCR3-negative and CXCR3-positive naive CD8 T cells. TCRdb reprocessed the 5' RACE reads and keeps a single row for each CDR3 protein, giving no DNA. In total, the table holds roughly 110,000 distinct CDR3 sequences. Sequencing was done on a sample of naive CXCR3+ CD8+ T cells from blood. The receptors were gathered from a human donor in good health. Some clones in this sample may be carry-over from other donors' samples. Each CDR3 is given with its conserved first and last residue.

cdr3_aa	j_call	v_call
CASSFGGRLGGGYTF	TRBJ1-2	TRBV27
CASRDGGETQYF	TRBJ2-5	TRBV7-9
CASSLGTGWNEQFF	TRBJ2-1	TRBV11-3
CSARNPSEHEQFF	TRBJ2-1	TRBV20-1
CASSQGPSGSMNEQFF	TRBJ2-1	TRBV4-1
CASSIPGGRAHGELFF	TRBJ2-2	TRBV19
CASSRGYEQFF	TRBJ2-1	TRBV11-3
CASSLRGLAENNEQFF	TRBJ2-1	TRBV7-6
CASSFGQGASYNEQFF	TRBJ2-1	TRBV5-1
CASSRRAQETQYF	TRBJ2-5	TRBV3-1
CASSSASISGANVLTF	TRBJ2-6	TRBV13
CASSSASLDSPKTFYEQYF	TRBJ2-7	TRBV28
CASSQDFGLYTAELFF	TRBJ2-2	TRBV4-2
CASSPENLETQYF	TRBJ2-5	TRBV14
CASSSFTSTDTQYF	TRBJ2-3	TRBV5-1
CASSLVEGIREETQYF	TRBJ2-5	TRBV7-9
CASSPHSLDQFF	TRBJ2-1	TRBV28
CATSRSNSPLHF	TRBJ1-6	TRBV15
CASSSPTGLVNEQFF	TRBJ2-1	TRBV28
CASVKKEGKNIQYF	TRBJ2-4	TRBV10-2
CASKVQDGGYEQYF	TRBJ2-7	TRBV4-1
CSVVTFVSYEQYF	TRBJ2-7	TRBV29-1
CASSPGPDWGQAQPYEQYF	TRBJ2-7	TRBV7-6
CASNPGTYSTDTQYF	TRBJ2-3	TRBV5-1
CATSDLEGIGYTF	TRBJ1-2	TRBV24-1
CASRLGDRSTGELFF	TRBJ2-2	TRBV4-3
CASSPVPITLNQPQHF	TRBJ1-5	TRBV27
CASSHGTGAYEQYF	TRBJ2-7	TRBV4-3
CATSTAGTGRAYEQFF	TRBJ2-1	TRBV15
CASSLTQGRTEAFF	TRBJ1-1	TRBV12-3/TRBV12-4
CSVDPDRGSLTDTQYF	TRBJ2-3	TRBV29-1
CATSRSSQRPDTDTQYF	TRBJ2-3	TRBV15
CSARSLAGGGFTDTQYF	TRBJ2-3	TRBV20-1
CASSELAGRQQFF	TRBJ2-1	TRBV10-1
CASTTANYGYTF	TRBJ1-2	TRBV28
CSARDLLEAGSIADTQYF	TRBJ2-3	TRBV20-1
CASSLSRETGELFF	TRBJ2-2	TRBV27
CSASHVNTEAFF	TRBJ1-1	TRBV20-1
CASSVATTAADIQYF	TRBJ2-4	TRBV9
CASSLAGDSSYEQYF	TRBJ2-7	TRBV27
CASSSLKETQYF	TRBJ2-5	TRBV7-9
CASSLDPKGRPLRSSYNEQFF	TRBJ2-1	TRBV12-3/TRBV12-4
CASSLSLAGMWGETQYF	TRBJ2-5	TRBV7-2
CASSQEGTPAYEQYF	TRBJ2-7	TRBV4-2
CASSFTRDSDEQYF	TRBJ2-7	TRBV28
CASNEAYGYTF	TRBJ1-2	TRBV11-2
CASSGARTSGASYEQYF	TRBJ2-7	TRBV2
CASSPWTANYGYTF	TRBJ1-2	TRBV7-9
CSARASRWGTDNEQFF	TRBJ2-1	TRBV20-1
CASSLRDFSNTEAFF	TRBJ1-1	TRBV19
CASRSREGSSYEQYF	TRBJ2-7	TRBV28
CASSRLGLADSYEQYF	TRBJ2-7	TRBV5-5
CASSQETGARGGQQVPQYF	TRBJ2-3	TRBV4-1
CASSLQGDSPLHF	TRBJ1-6	TRBV6-2/TRBV6-3
CASSNQGAVTEAFF	TRBJ1-1	TRBV7-3
CASSFAGGEQYF	TRBJ2-7	TRBV27
CASSLAAGFDTGELFF	TRBJ2-2	TRBV7-9